This T cell receptor beta chain comes out of a study of long-term antiretroviral therapy in people with HIV. Study background: When the earliest samples were collected, ART was typically delayed until CD4 counts fell.

Every one of the participants with HIV received treatment in the United States. They ran version v3.0 of the immunoSEQ assay at survey level. Generated by immunoSEQ multiplex PCR, the TCRdb table keeps only in-frame clones and is missing some. Among around 21,000 clones, roughly 84% were seen once, and the ten largest hold around 8%. This clone was seen only a few times. Its antigen is currently unknown. Notes on the study in general: ART adherence, viral resistance and therapy changes went unrecorded.

J was trimmed by 1 base and V by 4 bases; bases with no gene match: 0. Germline loops: CDR1 SGHTA, CDR2 FQGTGA. The CDR3 contains 14 residues. The sample consisted of unsorted PBMCs, taken 0.2 years before starting antiretroviral therapy. The TCR sequence derives from a young man with HIV. This chain links TRBV7-3 with TRBJ2-3, with 9 bases lining up with TRBD1. This CDR3 reads CASSWTGGTDTQYF. Written as DNA, the CDR3 is TGTGCCAGCAGCTGGACAGGGGGCACAGATACGCAGTATTTT.